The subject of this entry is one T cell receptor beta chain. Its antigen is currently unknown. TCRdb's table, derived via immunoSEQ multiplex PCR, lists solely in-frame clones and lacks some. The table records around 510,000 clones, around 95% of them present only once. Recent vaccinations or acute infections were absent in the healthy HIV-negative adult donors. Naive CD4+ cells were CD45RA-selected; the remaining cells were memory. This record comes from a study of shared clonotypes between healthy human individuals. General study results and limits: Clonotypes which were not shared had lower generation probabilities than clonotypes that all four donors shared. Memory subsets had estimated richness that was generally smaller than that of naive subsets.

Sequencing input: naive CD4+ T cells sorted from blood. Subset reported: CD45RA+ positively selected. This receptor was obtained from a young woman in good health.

The CDR3 bases are TGCGCCAGCAGCCTTAGTCCGGACCCGTACAATGAGCAGTTCTTC. Translating it yields CASSLSPDPYNEQFF. V is TRBV5-1 and J is TRBJ2-1, with unresolved D. V dropped 4 bases and J dropped 4 bases, with 15 bases sitting between them. Germline lookup yields CDR1 SGHRS and CDR2 YFSETQ. The CDR3 sequence is 15 residues long.